Listed below are T cell receptor beta chains from one sample, sequenced in a study of long-term antiretroviral therapy in people with HIV. Clones were read by immunoSEQ multiplex PCR, and TCRdb kept only the in-frame ones, dropping some. The table records roughly 25,000 clones, 85% of them present only once. The source material was unsorted PBMCs, sampled 2.3 years after starting antiretroviral therapy. These receptors originate from a man aged 40-49 years with HIV. Each CDR3 is given with its conserved first and last residue. Each record gives: clone size, D gene, J gene, V gene, CDR3 protein, CDR3 DNA. A D gene is named only where the DNA matches it firmly. The size field is filled for only some rows; it gives once, few, many or a size class.

NA,TRBD1,TRBJ2-7,TRBV5-1,CASSLGGTVSSYEQYF,TGCGCCAGCAGCTTGGGGGGGACAGTAAGCTCCTACGAGCAGTACTTC
NA,TRBD1,TRBJ2-7,TRBV13,CASRTGGEYEQYF,TGTGCCAGCAGGACAGGGGGGGAATACGAGCAGTACTTC
NA,TRBD1,TRBJ2-5,TRBV2,CASSRDRQETQYF,TGTGCCAGCAGTAGGGACAGACAAGAGACCCAGTACTTC
NA,NA,TRBJ1-3,TRBV7-3,CASRSLHSSGNTIYF,TGTGCCAGCAGGTCCTTGCATAGCTCTGGAAACACCATATATTTT
NA,NA,TRBJ2-7,TRBV5-4,CASSSTGLNSYEQYF,TGTGCCAGCAGCTCCACGGGGCTAAACTCCTACGAGCAGTACTTC
NA,NA,TRBJ1-4,TRBV5-1,CASSLAGGEKLFF,TGCGCCAGCAGCTTGGCCGGGGGGGAAAAACTGTTTTTT
once,NA,TRBJ1-2,TRBV29-1,CSVPMGGNPYGYTF,TGCAGCGTCCCCATGGGGGGTAACCCCTATGGCTACACCTTC
NA,NA,TRBJ2-5,TRBV29-1,CSAETGFQETQYF,TGCAGCGCGGAGACAGGCTTCCAAGAGACCCAGTACTTC
NA,NA,TRBJ2-1,TRBV28,CASNLKWAMGPGYNEQFF,TGTGCCAGCAATCTTAAATGGGCCATGGGGCCGGGCTACAATGAGCAGTTCTTC
NA,TRBD1,TRBJ1-3,TRBV2,CASSPGQGSGNTIYF,TGTGCCAGCAGTCCCGGACAGGGCTCTGGAAACACCATATATTTT
few,NA,TRBJ1-2,TRBV30,CAWSVDPNYGYTF,TGTGCCTGGAGTGTTGATCCTAACTATGGCTACACCTTC
NA,TRBD1,TRBJ2-7,TRBV4-1,CASSHDRGRRDYEQYF,TGCGCCAGCAGCCACGACAGGGGGCGGAGGGACTACGAGCAGTACTTC
NA,NA,TRBJ2-1,TRBV9,CASSGGGQYNEQFF,TGTGCCAGCAGCGGCGGGGGACAGTACAATGAGCAGTTCTTC
NA,TRBD2,TRBJ2-1,TRBV5-1,CASSFELAGGRLHEQFF,TGCGCCAGCAGCTTTGAACTAGCGGGGGGGCGACTCCATGAGCAGTTCTTC
once,TRBD1,TRBJ2-1,TRBV7-9,CASSPPQGARNEQFF,TGTGCCAGCAGCCCTCCCCAGGGGGCGCGAAATGAGCAGTTCTTC
NA,NA,TRBJ2-1,TRBV29-1,CSVVIAAGFHNEQFF,TGCAGCGTTGTAATAGCAGCTGGTTTCCACAATGAGCAGTTCTTC
once,TRBD1,TRBJ2-5,TRBV14,CASSQAGTGDFVREETQYF,TGTGCCAGCAGCCAAGCCGGGACAGGGGACTTCGTGCGAGAAGAGACCCAGTACTTC
NA,NA,TRBJ2-5,TRBV29-1,CSPVVGGAETQYF,TGCAGCCCTGTCGTCGGGGGCGCAGAGACCCAGTACTTC
NA,NA,TRBJ1-1,TRBV20-1,CSARGGTEAFF,TGCAGTGCTAGAGGGGGGACTGAAGCTTTCTTT
NA,NA,TRBJ1-4,TRBV5-6,CASSLSGSTNEKLFF,TGTGCCAGCAGCCTTTCTGGTTCAACTAATGAAAAACTGTTTTTT
few,TRBD1,TRBJ1-5,TRBV19,CASTDRGQPQHF,TGTGCCAGTACGGACAGGGGGCAGCCCCAGCATTTT
NA,TRBD2,TRBJ2-1,TRBV7-9,CASSLGRAGGGAHNEQFF,TGTGCCAGCAGCTTAGGAAGGGCGGGAGGAGGGGCACACAATGAGCAGTTCTTC
NA,NA,TRBJ2-3,TRBV11-1,CASSLRDTESTDTQYF,TGTGCCAGCAGCTTAAGGGACACGGAGAGCACAGATACGCAGTATTTT
NA,NA,TRBJ2-1,TRBV19,CASQGSEQFF,TGTGCCAGCCAAGGAAGTGAGCAGTTCTTC
NA,NA,TRBJ2-1,TRBV6-1,CASSNSARTYNEQFF,TGTGCCAGCAGCAATAGCGCGCGGACCTACAATGAGCAGTTCTTC
NA,NA,TRBJ2-7,TRBV7-6,CASSPLEGAYEQYF,TGTGCCAGCAGCCCGCTAGAAGGTGCCTACGAGCAGTACTTC
NA,NA,TRBJ2-7,TRBV10-3,CAIASEGPYEQYF,TGTGCCATCGCTTCGGAAGGACCCTACGAGCAGTACTTC
NA,TRBD2,TRBJ2-2,TRBV6-4,CASSTLAGSGELFF,TGTGCCAGCAGTACTCTAGCGGGATCGGGGGAGCTGTTTTTT
once,TRBD1,TRBJ1-1,TRBV10-3,CAISETPRQGSFFTEAFF,TGTGCCATCAGTGAGACACCCAGACAGGGATCCTTTTTCACTGAAGCTTTCTTT
NA,TRBD2,TRBJ2-5,TRBV4-2,CASSRSGGFGGRDRETQYF,TGTGCCAGCAGCCGCTCCGGAGGGTTTGGCGGGAGGGATCGTGAGACCCAGTACTTC
NA,NA,TRBJ1-1,TRBV5-5,CASSLGSTEAFF,TGTGCCAGCAGCTTAGGGAGCACTGAAGCTTTCTTT
NA,TRBD1,TRBJ2-1,TRBV6-6,CASSSTGVEQFF,TGTGCCAGCAGTTCCACAGGGGTTGAGCAGTTCTTC
NA,TRBD1,TRBJ2-1,TRBV10-2,CASSESVRGRMNEQFF,TGCGCCAGCAGTGAGTCGGTTAGGGGGCGGATGAATGAGCAGTTCTTC
NA,NA,TRBJ1-2,TRBV11-2,CASSLGRSNYGYTF,TGTGCCAGCAGCTTAGGCAGGTCGAACTATGGCTACACCTTC
NA,NA,TRBJ1-1,TRBV4-1,CASSQATSLGTEAFF,TGCGCCAGCAGCCAAGCGACATCTCTGGGGACTGAAGCTTTCTTT
NA,NA,TRBJ1-2,TRBV6-1,CASSDARPRDGYTF,TGTGCCAGCAGTGATGCTCGGCCAAGGGATGGCTACACCTTC
NA,NA,TRBJ1-3,TRBV7-2,CASSLVSGAISGNTIYF,TGTGCCAGCAGCTTAGTATCGGGGGCCATCTCTGGAAACACCATATATTTT
NA,NA,TRBJ1-1,TRBV20-1,CSAQGDTEAFF,TGCAGTGCTCAGGGAGACACTGAAGCTTTCTTT
NA,NA,TRBJ2-7,TRBV11-2,CASSGTPYEQYF,TGTGCCAGCAGCGGGACACCGTACGAGCAGTACTTC
NA,NA,TRBJ2-1,TRBV2,CASSERIRDFSYNEQFF,TGTGCCAGCAGTGAAAGAATCCGGGACTTCTCCTACAATGAGCAGTTCTTC
NA,TRBD1,TRBJ2-1,TRBV9,CASSLQGNYNEQFF,TGTGCCAGCAGCTTACAGGGGAACTACAATGAGCAGTTCTTC
once,NA,TRBJ1-1,TRBV21-1,CASSKEGHPGDTEAFF,TGTGCCAGCAGCAAAGAGGGCCACCCCGGGGACACTGAAGCTTTCTTT
NA,NA,TRBJ1-1,TRBV11-3,CASSLDLLGQNTEAFF,TGTGCCAGCAGCTTAGATCTTTTAGGGCAGAACACTGAAGCTTTCTTT
NA,NA,TRBJ2-7,TRBV4-1,CASSQEAQTYEQYF,TGCGCCAGCAGCCAAGAGGCGCAAACCTACGAGCAGTACTTC
NA,TRBD1,TRBJ1-3,TRBV6-1,CASSEAWDRLGNTIYF,TGTGCCAGCAGTGAAGCTTGGGACAGACTCGGAAACACCATATATTTT
once,NA,TRBJ2-7,TRBV4-1,CASSQDIGAYEQYF,TGCGCCAGCAGCCAAGATATAGGCGCCTACGAGCAGTACTTC
NA,TRBD1,TRBJ1-4,TRBV4-1,CASSRGWTGSNEKLFF,TGCGCCAGCAGCCGAGGCTGGACAGGGTCTAATGAAAAACTGTTTTTT
NA,NA,TRBJ1-5,TRBV2,CASSGGSLKVPQHF,TGTGCCAGCAGTGGCGGGAGTCTTAAAGTGCCCCAGCATTTT
few,NA,TRBJ2-1,TRBV10-1,CASSEVAERGGQFF,TGCGCCAGCAGTGAGGTAGCGGAGAGGGGGGGGCAGTTCTTC
NA,NA,TRBJ2-2,TRBV5-1,CASSLLTANTGELFF,TGCGCCAGCAGCTTGTTGACGGCTAACACCGGGGAGCTGTTTTTT